A selection of T cell receptor beta chains follows, all from one sample in a study of cytomegalovirus exposure and HLA in healthy donors. The assay was immunoSEQ multiplex PCR, and TCRdb's table has in-frame clones only and misses some. The repertoire holds 100,000 to 150,000 clones, less than 90% seen once, with roughly 20% in the top ten. The sample consisted of PBMCs. These receptors were obtained from a man between 18 and 29 years old in good health and CMV-seropositive. Each CDR3 is given with its conserved first and last residue. A D gene is named only where the DNA matches it firmly.

D,V,length,J,CDR3
-,TRBV6-6,15,TRBJ2-7,CASSYTAGTSYEQYF
-,TRBV25-1,12,TRBJ1-4,CASSGQQGRVFF
-,TRBV7-6,12,TRBJ1-6,CASSHGDSPLHF
TRBD1,TRBV9,15,TRBJ2-7,CASSPQGTGNYEQYF
TRBD1,TRBV5-4,16,TRBJ1-2,CASSFITGGSNYGYTF
-,TRBV21-1,17,TRBJ1-1,CASSKQGQGKRDTEAFF
-,TRBV19,16,TRBJ2-5,CASSIIGGGSQETQYF
-,TRBV2,15,TRBJ2-2,CASSGPGTPGGELFF
TRBD2,TRBV7-9,13,TRBJ2-7,CASSLVGEGEQYF
-,TRBV9,13,TRBJ1-5,CASSVDINQPQHF
TRBD2,TRBV5-1,16,TRBJ2-1,CASSLDGLAENNEQFF
TRBD2,TRBV9,17,TRBJ2-7,CASSPQVGGGASYEQYF
-,TRBV28,21,TRBJ1-5,CASSLPSGAGRLYYSNQPQHF
-,TRBV18,15,TRBJ2-1,CASSPTPHGYNEQFF
TRBD1,TRBV5-6,14,TRBJ1-2,CASSMGQGSYGYTF
TRBD1,TRBV10-3,12,TRBJ2-7,CAITTDRAEQYF
-,TRBV29-1,15,TRBJ1-1,CSVTLQGRLNTEAFF
-,TRBV6-5,13,TRBJ2-3,CASGSSGTDTQYF
TRBD1,TRBV10-1,16,TRBJ1-1,CASSATVTGGYTEAFF
-,TRBV27,12,TRBJ2-7,CASRAGADEQYF
-,TRBV21-1,16,TRBJ1-5,CASPPGPGNSNQPQHF
TRBD1,TRBV6-1,14,TRBJ2-7,CASREDRATMGQYF
TRBD2,TRBV6-4,15,TRBJ2-3,CASSVQGGGSDTQYF
TRBD1,TRBV11-2,15,TRBJ2-3,CASSTPGQATDTQYF
-,TRBV6-1,13,TRBJ1-1,CAGRIGQFNEAFF
-,TRBV6-1,15,TRBJ2-2,CASSEGLMNTGELFF
TRBD1,TRBV2,13,TRBJ1-1,CASRGDRGTEAFF
TRBD2,TRBV5-4,14,TRBJ2-7,CASSFSGGAYEQYF
TRBD2,TRBV27,15,TRBJ2-3,CASSGARGNTDTQYF
TRBD1,TRBV6-6,16,TRBJ1-1,CASSSPDRDENTEAFF
-,TRBV2,12,TRBJ1-3,CASSVRENTIYF
TRBD2,TRBV7-2,15,TRBJ2-1,CASSLASGGAYSLFF
TRBD1,TRBV15,15,TRBJ1-1,CATSWDRDRGPEAFF
-,TRBV5-6,14,TRBJ1-1,CASSLLGALTEAFF
-,TRBV9,11,TRBJ2-3,CASSVADTQYF
-,TRBV7-6,13,TRBJ1-1,CASSSGSNTEAFF
-,TRBV11-3,12,TRBJ1-1,CASSFSQGQAFF
TRBD1,TRBV19,16,TRBJ2-1,CASSLQGATGYNEQFF
-,TRBV7-9,14,TRBJ2-7,CASSLGSGGNEQYF
-,TRBV30,11,TRBJ2-3,CAGGRGDTQYF
-,TRBV6-5,16,TRBJ1-2,CASSSMSTGLVYGYTF
-,TRBV15,15,TRBJ1-1,CATSRQRALNTEAFF
-,TRBV19,11,TRBJ1-1,CASSPGTEAFF
-,TRBV18,14,TRBJ1-5,CASSPDRTNQPQHF
-,TRBV2,13,TRBJ1-2,CASRGAIYYGYTF
-,TRBV7-9,13,TRBJ2-7,CASSVVSSYEQYF
-,TRBV27,13,TRBJ1-2,CASAFGALAGYTF
TRBD1,TRBV4-1,16,TRBJ2-7,CASSQVSLTGTHEQYF
TRBD2,TRBV10-2,14,TRBJ2-2,CATGLAGSTGELFF